This T cell receptor (beta chain) was documented in a study of response to subunit inactivated influenza vaccine. Each CDR3 protein gets one entry after TCRdb re-called the RT-PCR reads with MiXCR. This table has more than 700,000 distinct CDR3 sequences, approximately 22% appearing once. Study results and caveats: The authors offered the suggestion that each seasonal influenza vaccination recruits few new T cells.

This clonotype was counted a few times. Its antigen is unidentified. This CDR3 is built from 13 residues. Germline CDR1 SGHDT, CDR2 YYEEEE. The J segment lost 6 bases and the V segment lost 5 bases, leaving 7 bases of the junction unmatched. This receptor was taken from a man aged 50 to 60 who received an inactivated influenza vaccine. V gene TRBV5-6 combines with J gene TRBJ2-5; TRBD1 matches 7 bases. Sequencing used PBMCs from blood, obtained 4 to 6 days after vaccination. The CDR3 here is CASRPTGVKTQYF. Written as DNA, the CDR3 is TGTGCCAGCAGACCTACAGGGGTAAAGACCCAGTACTTC.